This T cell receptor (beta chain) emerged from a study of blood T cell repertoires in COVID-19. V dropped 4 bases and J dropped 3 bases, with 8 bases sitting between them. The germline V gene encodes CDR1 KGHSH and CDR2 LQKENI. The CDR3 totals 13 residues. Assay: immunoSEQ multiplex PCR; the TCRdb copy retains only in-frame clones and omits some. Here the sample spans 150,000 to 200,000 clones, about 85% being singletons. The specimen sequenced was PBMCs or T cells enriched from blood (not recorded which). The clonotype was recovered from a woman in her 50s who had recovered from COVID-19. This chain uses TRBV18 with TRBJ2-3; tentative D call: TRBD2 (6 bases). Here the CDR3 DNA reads TGTGCCAGCTCACAGACTAGGACAGATACGCAGTATTTT. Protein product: CASSQTRTDTQYF.